Below are 24 T cell receptor beta chains sequenced from a single sample in a study of blood T cell repertoires in COVID-19. The table came from immunoSEQ multiplex PCR; TCRdb's copy has only in-frame clones and leaves some out. The repertoire has approximately 90,000 clones, less than 90% of them found once; the top ten carry approximately 1.2%. The material sequenced was peripheral blood. Receptors originate from a man at least 80 years old with active or convalescent COVID-19.

V and J are TRBV4-1 and TRBJ2-1, with 10 positions matching TRBD2. V gave up 1 base and J gave up 7 bases; unmatched junction bases: 4. Germline CDR1 is MGHRA and CDR2 is YSYEKL. The CDR3 covers 15 residues. CDR3 bases: TGCGCCAGCAGCCAAGGAAGCGGGAGGGGGAATGAGCAGTTCTTC. This gives the protein CASSQGSGRGNEQFF.

The chain couples TRBV3-1 (or the pseudogene TRBV3-2) to TRBJ1-2; D ambiguous. Germline lookup yields CDR1 LGHDT and CDR2 YNNKEL (reference sequence). Trimming cost V 0 bases and J 2 bases, with 13 bases left between them. The CDR3 is made up of 16 amino acids. The CDR3 DNA sequence: TGTGCCAGCAGCCAAGACTGGAGGATACTAAACTATGGCTACACCTTC. Its protein product is CASSQDWRILNYGYTF.

The V and J genes are TRBV15 and TRBJ1-3; 9 positions agree with TRBD1. The CDR3 is 15 amino acids. Looked up from germline, CDR1 is LNHNV and CDR2 is YYDKDF (reference sequence). Trimming removed 4 bases from V and 6 bases from J; junction bases left unmatched: 7. Written as DNA, the CDR3 is TGTGCCACCAGCAAGCCACAGGGGGCTGCAAACACCATATATTTT. Protein: CATSKPQGAANTIYF. Looking up the rest from reference TRBV15 and TRBJ1-3 gives the full variable domain: DAMVIQNPRYQVTQFGKPVTLSCSQTLNHNVMYWYQQKSSQAPKLLFHYYDKDFNNEADTPDNFQSRRPNTSFCFLDIRSPGLGDTAMYLCATSKPQGAANTIYFGEGSWLTVV.

V gene TRBV5-5 combines with J gene TRBJ2-1; 11 bases align to TRBD1. Unmatched junction bases numbered 14, after V lost 5 bases and J lost 4 bases. Germline CDR1 and CDR2: SGHKS and YYEKEE (reference sequence). The CDR3 extends over 18 amino acids. The DNA of the CDR3 is TGTGCCAGCAGGGCTGGGACAGGGGGACTAGCACTGTACAATGAGCAGTTCTTC. Amino acids: CASRAGTGGLALYNEQFF. The full variable domain, with the rest looked up from reference TRBV5-5 and TRBJ2-1, is DAGVTQSPTHLIKTRGQQVTLRCSPISGHKSVSWYQQVLGQGPQFIFQYYEKEERGRGNFPDRFSARQFPNYSSELNVNALLLGDSALYLCASRAGTGGLALYNEQFFGPGTRLTVL.

The CDR3 is CASSQEGDTRYNQPQHF. The CDR3, as DNA: TGCGCCAGCAGCCAAGAGGGGGACACACGATACAATCAGCCCCAGCATTTT. This chain links TRBV4-1 with TRBJ1-5; D might be TRBD1 (6 bases). In germline, CDR1 is MGHRA, CDR2 YSYEKL. The CDR3 covers 17 residues. Trimming pared 0 bases from V and 3 bases from J, leaving 15 bases between.

The chain carries TRBV7-8 and TRBJ2-3; 8 nucleotides line up with TRBD1. The CDR3 sequence is 15 residues long. Germline lookup yields CDR1 SGHVS and CDR2 FQNEAQ. V shed 5 bases, J shed 2 bases, and the junction held 6 bases outside the gene matches. DNA of the CDR3: TGTGCCAGCAGCCCCGGGACAGGATACACAGATACGCAGTATTTT. Its protein is CASSPGTGYTDTQYF.

V and J are TRBV4-3 and TRBJ1-4, with unresolved D. V was clipped by 4 bases and J by 0 bases, with 9 bases between them. The CDR3 runs to 15 residues. The V gene's germline CDR1 is LGHNA and CDR2 YSLEER. The DNA for the CDR3 is TGCGCCAGCAGCCGTGGCAGAACAACTAATGAAAAACTGTTTTTT. The encoded protein is CASSRGRTTNEKLFF.

This chain connects TRBV7-2 to TRBJ2-3; TRBD2 matches at 13 bases. This CDR3 spans 18 amino acids. J lost 3 bases, V lost 5 bases, and 11 bases had no gene match. Germline-derived CDR1 and CDR2 are SGHTA and FQGNSA. CDR3 region: CASSIGLAGEWATDTQYF. The DNA of the CDR3 is TGTGCCAGCAGCATAGGACTAGCGGGAGAATGGGCAACAGATACGCAGTATTTT.

The chain carries TRBV5-8 and TRBJ2-2, with D possibly matching TRBD2 (5 bases). CDR3 size: 15 residues. Germline-derived CDR1 and CDR2 are SGHTS and YDEGEE. The V and J ends lost 0 bases and 6 bases respectively, with 12 bases between them. This CDR3 is CASSLVLGFAGELFF. The DNA for the CDR3 is TGTGCCAGCAGCTTGGTACTAGGGTTTGCCGGGGAGCTGTTTTTT.

This sequence joins TRBV5-1 and TRBJ2-1; TRBD2 agrees at 7 bases. The CDR3 spans 16 residues. V was pared by 4 bases and J by 6 bases, with 13 bases of the junction left unmatched. Germline loops: CDR1 SGHRS, CDR2 YFSETQ. The chain's CDR3 is CASSPWTSSGINEQFF. The CDR3 DNA follows: TGCGCCAGCAGCCCCTGGACTAGTTCAGGGATCAATGAGCAGTTCTTC.

The rearrangement joins TRBV19 to TRBJ2-3; D not certain. The CDR3 totals 13 residues. The V gene lost 5 bases and the J gene lost 3 bases, with 9 bases spanning the gap. Germline V CDR1 and CDR2: LNHDA, SQIVND (reference sequence). DNA of the CDR3: TGTGCCAGTAGTCCCACCAGAACAGATACGCAGTATTTT. It is translated as CASSPTRTDTQYF.

This clone was detected a few times. The chain combines TRBV5-1 with TRBJ2-1, with D possibly being TRBD1 (6 bases). The V gene's germline CDR1 is SGHRS and CDR2 YFSETQ. The CDR3 has 14 amino acids. Trimming took 0 bases from V and 8 from J, leaving 12 bases between them. The DNA for the CDR3 is TGCGCCAGCAGCTTGGAGGGCAGGGGCCATGAGCAGTTCTTC. It translates to CASSLEGRGHEQFF.

V is TRBV7-9 and J is TRBJ1-3; tentatively, D is TRBD1 (6 bases). Trimming shortened V by 5 bases and J by 11 bases, and 10 bases separated the two germline ends. CDR1 SEHNR and CDR2 FQNEAQ come from the germline V gene (reference sequence). This CDR3 contains 11 residues. As DNA, the CDR3 is TGTGCCAGCAGCCGCAGGGGTCCCATATATTTT. Residues: CASSRRGPIYF.

This chain uses TRBV19 with TRBJ2-3; 9 bases agree with TRBD2. The CDR3 sequence is 15 residues long. From germline, CDR1 is LNHDA and CDR2 SQIVND (reference sequence). With V trimmed by 3 bases and J by 4 bases, 5 bases remained unmatched. The DNA for the CDR3 is TGTGCCAGTAGTATGGGTAGCGGGAGCCCAGATACGCAGTATTTT. Encoded protein: CASSMGSGSPDTQYF.

This sequence joins TRBV6-2 or TRBV6-3 and TRBJ2-1; TRBD2 aligns across 9 bases. CDR1 is MNHEY, CDR2 SVGEGT, per germline. The CDR3 runs to 16 residues. V trimming: 5 bases; J trimming: 8 bases; junction bases outside the gene matches: 13. DNA for the CDR3: TGTGCCAGCAGTCGACCGACTAGCGGACTACGGGATGAGCAGTTCTTC. Residues: CASSRPTSGLRDEQFF.

This CDR3 reads CASTGTNYGYTF. The CDR3 bases are TGTGCCTCAACAGGGACTAACTATGGCTACACCTTC. The chain recombines TRBV10-3 with TRBJ1-2; tentative D call: TRBD1 (6 bases). The CDR3 runs to 12 residues. The germline gives CDR1 ENHRY, CDR2 SYGVKD. Trimming cost V 11 bases and J 0 bases, with 10 bases left between them.

This rearrangement joins TRBV24-1 to TRBJ1-2, with 7 bases fitting TRBD1. From germline, CDR1 is KGHDR and CDR2 SFDVKD. Germline trimming cut 6 bases from V and 6 bases from J; bases unmatched to any gene: 12. CDR3 length equals 15 residues. In DNA form, the CDR3 reads TGTGCCACCAGTAACTCGGGACAGAGAAGGGATGGCTACACCTTC. Residues: CATSNSGQRRDGYTF.

This chain uses TRBV18 with TRBJ2-5, with TRBD1 as a possible D gene (5 bases). Germline CDR1 and CDR2: KGHSH and LQKENI. The CDR3 spans 14 residues. V gave up 5 bases and J gave up 2 bases, with 12 bases separating them. This CDR3 is CASSSTVIQETQYF. The CDR3 coding sequence is TGTGCCAGCTCATCGACAGTGATTCAAGAGACCCAGTACTTC.

This clone occurred once. The chain carries TRBV5-1 and TRBJ2-7; TRBD2 matches at 11 bases. Germline CDR1 and CDR2: SGHRS and YFSETQ. This CDR3 is built from 15 residues. Losses at the gene ends were 6 bases for V and 3 bases for J; bases not matched to a gene: 8. CDR3 loop: CASKVLAGDGYEQYF. CDR3 DNA sequence: TGCGCCAGCAAGGTACTAGCGGGAGACGGCTACGAGCAGTACTTC.

The chain couples TRBV2 to TRBJ1-4; TRBD1 might be the D (5 bases). Between the trimmed V and J ends, which lost 6 bases and 5 bases, there was a span of 7 bases. Per the germline V gene, CDR1 is SNHLY and CDR2 is FYNNEI. CDR3 length: 12 residues. CDR3 in DNA: TGTGCCAGCAGCAGACAGAATGAAAAACTGTTTTTT. The encoded protein is CASSRQNEKLFF.

This sequence joins TRBV29-1 and TRBJ1-1; unclear D gene. Germline CDR1 and CDR2: SQVTM and ANQGSEA. The V gene lost 5 bases and the J gene lost 3 bases, with 19 bases spanning the gap. The CDR3 contains 15 residues. CDR3 DNA sequence: TGCAGCGTTAATGAACCCCACAGACATTACACTGAAGCTTTCTTT. Translation gives CSVNEPHRHYTEAFF.

The chain carries TRBV5-4 and TRBJ2-4; D is perhaps TRBD2 (5 bases). Germline CDR1 SGHNT, CDR2 YYREEE (reference sequence). The CDR3 covers 14 residues. Between the trimmed V and J ends, which lost 6 bases and 8 bases, there was a span of 18 bases. The DNA for the CDR3 is TGTGCCAGCACCCCCGGACTCCCGGGCGACATTCAGTACTTC. Amino acid sequence: CASTPGLPGDIQYF.

The V call is TRBV5-1, the J call TRBJ2-5; perhaps TRBD2 as D (7 bases). Germline V gene lookup returns CDR1 SGHRS and CDR2 YFSETQ. CDR3 length equals 14 residues. The V and J ends lost 1 base and 4 bases respectively, with 11 bases between them. The CDR3 loop reads CASSLTGRAETQYF. The DNA for the CDR3 is TGCGCCAGCAGCTTGACAGGGAGGGCAGAGACCCAGTACTTC.

This chain links TRBV27 with TRBJ1-5; no definite D call. V was shortened by 6 bases and J by 4 bases, with 13 bases between the two germline ends. Looked up from germline, CDR1 is MNHEY and CDR2 is SMNVEV (reference sequence). The CDR3 runs 14 residues. The CDR3 spells CASSRQAGNQPQHF. The CDR3 nucleotides read TGTGCCAGCAGCCGCCAAGCGGGTAATCAGCCCCAGCATTTT.